This T cell receptor (beta chain) comes out of a study of radiation and T cells in renal cell carcinoma. Study-wide background: Nephrectomy followed 15 Gy stereotactic body radiation by 4 weeks.

As to this clone: Its antigen is not known.

Documented time point: baseline pretreatment blood. As to treatment: 15 Gy SBRT to primary tumor, nephrectomy 4 weeks later. This renal cell carcinoma was of the clear cell type. Study-wide findings and caveats: Baseline intratumoral clonotype presence is unknown without pretreatment biopsies. In blood, top tumor clones expanded by 2 weeks, shrinking by 4.

TCRdb's copy holds only in-frame clones and misses some; the assay was immunoSEQ multiplex PCR. This sample has around 140,000 clones; over 80% occur once, and the top ten carry approximately 24%. The CDR3 contains 13 residues. Trimming pared 3 bases from V and 2 bases from J, leaving 8 bases between. Per germline, CDR1 GTSNPN and CDR2 SVGIG (reference sequence). The chain recombines TRBV30 with TRBJ2-1; D unclear. Material: blood, obtained from a patient whose treatment included radiotherapy and nephrectomy. The receptor's source is a woman between 50 and 59 years old with renal cell carcinoma. CDR3 sequence (DNA): TGTGCCTGGAGAGGTCCTACCTACAATGAGCAGTTCTTC. Its protein is CAWRGPTYNEQFF.